The rows below give T cell receptor beta chains drawn from one sample of a study of shared clonotypes between healthy human individuals. Generated by immunoSEQ multiplex PCR, the TCRdb table keeps only in-frame clones and is missing some. The data hold more than 500,000 clones, with 90% to 96% observed a single time. The sample taken for sequencing was naive CD4+ T cells sorted from blood. Receptor source: a woman aged 25-40 years in good health. Each CDR3 is given with its conserved first and last residue. Each record gives: D gene, V gene, J gene, clone size, CDR3 DNA, CDR3 protein. D genes are given only for firm matches. Rows may omit the clone size; those that give it use once, few, many or a size class.

d_call: -; v_call: TRBV28; j_call: TRBJ1-2; clone_size: -; cdr3_nt: TGTGCCAGCAAAGTTGGAACTAACTATGGCTACACCTTC; cdr3_aa: CASKVGTNYGYTF
d_call: -; v_call: TRBV28; j_call: TRBJ1-2; clone_size: -; cdr3_nt: TGTGCCAGCAGTTCCACTCTTAAGACGGGCTATGGCTACACCTTC; cdr3_aa: CASSSTLKTGYGYTF
d_call: -; v_call: TRBV10-3; j_call: TRBJ2-5; clone_size: -; cdr3_nt: TGTGCCATCGGAGACAGGCTCCAAGAGACCCAGTACTTC; cdr3_aa: CAIGDRLQETQYF
d_call: -; v_call: TRBV14; j_call: TRBJ2-7; clone_size: -; cdr3_nt: TGTGCCAGCAGCCAAGATTTAGGGGGGGAGCAGTACTTC; cdr3_aa: CASSQDLGGEQYF
d_call: -; v_call: TRBV27; j_call: TRBJ1-5; clone_size: -; cdr3_nt: TGTGCCAGCAGTTTATTTGTAAAGGCCTCACCCTCGCGTCAGCCCCAGCATTTT; cdr3_aa: CASSLFVKASPSRQPQHF
d_call: TRBD1; v_call: TRBV11-1; j_call: TRBJ1-4; clone_size: -; cdr3_nt: TGTGCCAGCAGCCCCAGGGACAGGAGTAATGAAAAACTGTTTTTT; cdr3_aa: CASSPRDRSNEKLFF
d_call: -; v_call: TRBV29-1; j_call: TRBJ1-1; clone_size: once; cdr3_nt: TGCAGCGTTGAAGGTAACACTAACACTGAAGCTTTCTTT; cdr3_aa: CSVEGNTNTEAFF
d_call: -; v_call: TRBV4-1; j_call: TRBJ1-5; clone_size: -; cdr3_nt: TGCGCCAGCAGCCAAGTCCCCGGGGGCGCGAACAATCAGCCCCAGCATTTT; cdr3_aa: CASSQVPGGANNQPQHF
d_call: -; v_call: TRBV28; j_call: TRBJ2-1; clone_size: -; cdr3_nt: TGTGCCAGCAGTTTATATCCGCAATCGGGGTACAATGAGCAGTTCTTC; cdr3_aa: CASSLYPQSGYNEQFF
d_call: TRBD2; v_call: TRBV7-6; j_call: TRBJ2-7; clone_size: -; cdr3_nt: TGTGCCAGCAGCCCTCGACTAGCGGGAGGGATATTCTACGAGCAGTACTTC; cdr3_aa: CASSPRLAGGIFYEQYF
d_call: -; v_call: TRBV7-9; j_call: TRBJ1-1; clone_size: few; cdr3_nt: TGTGCCAGCAGCTTAGAAGTGTCCGGCACTGAAGCTTTCTTT; cdr3_aa: CASSLEVSGTEAFF
d_call: TRBD2; v_call: TRBV5-6; j_call: TRBJ2-7; clone_size: once; cdr3_nt: TGTGCCAGCAGCTTGCTGACTAGCGGGAGGTCTCGCGAGCAGTACTTC; cdr3_aa: CASSLLTSGRSREQYF
d_call: -; v_call: TRBV23-1; j_call: TRBJ1-6; clone_size: -; cdr3_nt: TGCGCCAGCAGACAGGGCAGCTCACCCCTCCACTTT; cdr3_aa: CASRQGSSPLHF
d_call: -; v_call: TRBV5-1; j_call: TRBJ2-5; clone_size: -; cdr3_nt: TGCGCCAGCAGCTTGGTCGAACTAAGTCGAGAGACCCAGTACTTC; cdr3_aa: CASSLVELSRETQYF
d_call: -; v_call: TRBV12-5; j_call: TRBJ2-1; clone_size: -; cdr3_nt: TGTGCTAGTGGTTTGCTCTCGCGGGGTGAGCAGTTCTTC; cdr3_aa: CASGLLSRGEQFF
d_call: -; v_call: TRBV10-3; j_call: TRBJ1-3; clone_size: once; cdr3_nt: TGTGCCATCGGAGGGTCGGATACTGGAAACACCATATATTTT; cdr3_aa: CAIGGSDTGNTIYF
d_call: -; v_call: TRBV5-8; j_call: TRBJ2-1; clone_size: once; cdr3_nt: TGTGCCAGCAGCTTAACACAGGTCTTCCTAAGCTCCTACAATGAGCAGTTCTTC; cdr3_aa: CASSLTQVFLSSYNEQFF
d_call: -; v_call: TRBV5-1; j_call: TRBJ1-5; clone_size: once; cdr3_nt: TGCGCCAGCAGCTTGACCCCGGGGAGCAATCAGCCCCAGCATTTT; cdr3_aa: CASSLTPGSNQPQHF
d_call: TRBD1; v_call: TRBV27; j_call: TRBJ1-6; clone_size: -; cdr3_nt: TGTGCCAGCAGTTGGGACAGGGACTCACCCCTCCACTTT; cdr3_aa: CASSWDRDSPLHF
d_call: -; v_call: TRBV25-1; j_call: TRBJ1-5; clone_size: -; cdr3_nt: TGTGCCAGCAGTGAATATCCTGCCGGTCAGCCCCAGCATTTT; cdr3_aa: CASSEYPAGQPQHF
d_call: -; v_call: TRBV6-1; j_call: TRBJ2-7; clone_size: -; cdr3_nt: TGTGCCAGCAGTGACCACGAGCAGTACTTC; cdr3_aa: CASSDHEQYF
d_call: -; v_call: TRBV12-5; j_call: TRBJ1-1; clone_size: -; cdr3_nt: TGTGCTAGTGGTACAGGGAACACTGAAGCTTTCTTT; cdr3_aa: CASGTGNTEAFF
d_call: -; v_call: TRBV21-1; j_call: TRBJ2-7; clone_size: -; cdr3_nt: TGTGCCAGCAGCAAAGGGATCCCCGGGACCCCCTACGAGCAGTACTTC; cdr3_aa: CASSKGIPGTPYEQYF
d_call: -; v_call: TRBV7-9; j_call: TRBJ1-4; clone_size: -; cdr3_nt: TGTGCCAGCAGCTTAGCTTACGGGAGCTTCGTAGGTGAAAAACTGTTTTTT; cdr3_aa: CASSLAYGSFVGEKLFF
d_call: -; v_call: TRBV19; j_call: TRBJ1-1; clone_size: -; cdr3_nt: TGTGCCAGTAGTAAGCTCTTCGCTGAAGCTTTCTTT; cdr3_aa: CASSKLFAEAFF
d_call: -; v_call: TRBV19; j_call: TRBJ1-5; clone_size: -; cdr3_nt: TGTGCCAGTTCTCGTCAGGGTTTTCGAAGCAATCAGCCCCAGCATTTT; cdr3_aa: CASSRQGFRSNQPQHF
d_call: TRBD1; v_call: TRBV30; j_call: TRBJ1-2; clone_size: -; cdr3_nt: TGTGCCTGGACCAGACAGGGGTCGGCTAACTATGGCTACACCTTC; cdr3_aa: CAWTRQGSANYGYTF
d_call: -; v_call: TRBV28; j_call: TRBJ2-7; clone_size: -; cdr3_nt: TGTGCCAGCACCCTTCTACAGGGCGTAGGATACGAGCAGTACTTC; cdr3_aa: CASTLLQGVGYEQYF
d_call: TRBD2; v_call: TRBV30; j_call: TRBJ2-2; clone_size: -; cdr3_nt: TGTGCCTGGGATCTAGCGGGAGGTAACGGGGAGCTGTTTTTT; cdr3_aa: CAWDLAGGNGELFF
d_call: -; v_call: TRBV7-8; j_call: TRBJ2-2; clone_size: -; cdr3_nt: TGTGCCAGCATCCCCCACCAGTCAGGAGGGGAGCTGTTTTTT; cdr3_aa: CASIPHQSGGELFF
d_call: TRBD2; v_call: TRBV5-3; j_call: TRBJ2-4; clone_size: -; cdr3_nt: TGTGCCAGAAGCCCAAAACCAGCTAGCGGGAGGGCCTGTTGGGCCAAAAACATTCAGTACTTC; cdr3_aa: CARSPKPASGRACWAKNIQYF
d_call: TRBD2; v_call: TRBV4-1; j_call: TRBJ2-7; clone_size: -; cdr3_nt: TGCGCCAGCAGCCAATCTCCGGGACTAGCGGGAGGGCGCATAAACGAGCAGTACTTC; cdr3_aa: CASSQSPGLAGGRINEQYF
d_call: -; v_call: TRBV6-1; j_call: TRBJ2-6; clone_size: -; cdr3_nt: TGTGCCAGCAGTATCAGGGGATCTGGGGCCAACGTCCTGACTTTC; cdr3_aa: CASSIRGSGANVLTF
d_call: -; v_call: TRBV27; j_call: TRBJ2-2; clone_size: once; cdr3_nt: TGTGCCAGCAGTTTAAGAAGTATCGCCGGGGAGCTGTTTTTT; cdr3_aa: CASSLRSIAGELFF
d_call: -; v_call: TRBV18; j_call: TRBJ2-2; clone_size: -; cdr3_nt: TGTGCCAGCTCACCACCTGCGCAGGGTGGAACCGGGGAGCTGTTTTTT; cdr3_aa: CASSPPAQGGTGELFF
d_call: -; v_call: TRBV21-1; j_call: TRBJ1-2; clone_size: -; cdr3_nt: TGTGCCAGCAGCAAATGCGTGGAGGGCTACACCTTC; cdr3_aa: CASSKCVEGYTF
d_call: -; v_call: TRBV10-2; j_call: TRBJ1-5; clone_size: -; cdr3_nt: TGCGCCAGCAGCGCGGACAGCCCTCAGCCCCAGCATTTT; cdr3_aa: CASSADSPQPQHF
d_call: -; v_call: TRBV5-1; j_call: TRBJ2-3; clone_size: -; cdr3_nt: TGCGCCAGCAGCTTGGCCCAGACCTCCCGTCTGTATTTT; cdr3_aa: CASSLAQTSRLYF
d_call: TRBD1; v_call: TRBV2; j_call: TRBJ2-3; clone_size: -; cdr3_nt: TGTGCCAGCAGTGAACGGGACAGGGGACCAGATACGCAGTATTTT; cdr3_aa: CASSERDRGPDTQYF
d_call: -; v_call: TRBV19; j_call: TRBJ1-4; clone_size: -; cdr3_nt: TGTGCCAGTAGGACAGCGGGGCCAACTAATGAAAAACTGTTTTTT; cdr3_aa: CASRTAGPTNEKLFF
d_call: TRBD1; v_call: TRBV4-1; j_call: TRBJ1-2; clone_size: -; cdr3_nt: TGCGCCAGCAGCCAAGGGGGTGCGACAGGGCGAGGCTACACCTTC; cdr3_aa: CASSQGGATGRGYTF
d_call: -; v_call: TRBV7-2; j_call: TRBJ1-5; clone_size: -; cdr3_nt: TGTGCCAGCAGCTTAGTGCGATTAGACCAACAGGATCAGCCCCAGCATTTT; cdr3_aa: CASSLVRLDQQDQPQHF
d_call: TRBD2; v_call: TRBV28; j_call: TRBJ2-2; clone_size: -; cdr3_nt: TGTGCCAGCAGAGGAGCGGGAGCGAACACCGGGGAGCTGTTTTTT; cdr3_aa: CASRGAGANTGELFF
d_call: -; v_call: TRBV7-9; j_call: TRBJ2-1; clone_size: -; cdr3_nt: TGTGCCAGGGGGACCGCCGGCAATGAGCAGTTCTTC; cdr3_aa: CARGTAGNEQFF
d_call: TRBD2; v_call: TRBV15; j_call: TRBJ2-3; clone_size: -; cdr3_nt: TGTGCCACCAGCACCGGGGGGGTAGCCGTGGATACGCAGTATTTT; cdr3_aa: CATSTGGVAVDTQYF